This T cell receptor beta chain was identified in a study of T cell repertoires in cytomegalovirus infection. General study findings and limits: Ex vivo responses were dominated by HLA-C-restricted CMV-specific TCR beta clonotypes.

This clonotype was counted ten times or more. Its antigen is undetermined. TCRdb re-called the reads with MiXCR, one entry per CDR3 protein. The data hold approximately 590,000 distinct CDR3 sequences, with just under 40% observed a single time. The source is a human donor in good health (CMV status not recorded). Some clones in this sample may be carry-over from other donors' samples. This sample comprised cultured PBMCs, obtained from culture after CMV antigen stimulation.

The CDR3 DNA reads as TGTGCCAGCAGCTTAAGGGTGACAGCCAGCACCGGGGAGCTGTTTTTT. Translated, it gives CASSLRVTASTGELFF. The chain is built from TRBV7-8 and TRBJ2-2; D is perhaps TRBD1 (5 bases). The germline gives CDR1 SGHVS, CDR2 FQNEAQ. V was trimmed by 2 bases and J by 4 bases, leaving 14 bases between them. The CDR3 extends over 16 amino acids.